The 26 T cell receptor beta chains below were found in one sample sequenced in a study of blood T cell repertoires in COVID-19. Generated by immunoSEQ multiplex PCR, the TCRdb table keeps only in-frame clones and is missing some. The sample lists fewer than 500,000 clones; roughly 91% were seen once. The sample comprised peripheral blood. These receptors were taken from a woman under 40 with acute or convalescent COVID-19.

The V and J genes are TRBV30 and TRBJ1-4; D unclear. The CDR3 runs to 14 residues. Trimming removed 3 bases from V and 7 bases from J, with 15 bases in between. Germline V gene data show CDR1 as GTSNPN and CDR2 as SVGIG (reference sequence). As DNA, the CDR3 is TGTGCCTGGAGCGTGGTTCACGAGGGTGAAAAACTGTTTTTT. Translation: CAWSVVHEGEKLFF.

This clone was found once. V gene TRBV3-1 (or the pseudogene TRBV3-2) combines with J gene TRBJ2-1; weak D call: TRBD1 (5 bases). Germline values: CDR1 LGHDT, CDR2 YNNKEL (reference sequence). The CDR3 spans 12 residues. The ends were cut back, 1 base at V and 9 bases at J, with 7 bases in the middle. The CDR3 DNA is TGTGCCAGCAGCCAAGTTGGGGCTGAGCAGTTCTTC. This sequence encodes CASSQVGAEQFF.

V gene TRBV27 combines with J gene TRBJ1-2, with 8 positions matching TRBD1. V was pared by 4 bases and J by 7 bases, with 5 bases of the junction left unmatched. The length of the CDR3 is 13 residues. Germline CDR1 and CDR2: MNHEY and SMNVEV (reference sequence). Here the CDR3 reads CASSSYRGGGYTF. CDR3 in DNA: TGTGCCAGCAGTTCGTACAGGGGGGGTGGCTACACCTTC.

This rearrangement joins TRBV28 to TRBJ1-1; D is unresolved. Trimming stripped 6 bases from V and 6 bases from J, with 8 bases between. Germline V lookup: CDR1 MDHEN, CDR2 SYDVKM. This CDR3 spans 11 amino acids. The CDR3 spells CASSSSAEAFF. The CDR3 region has the DNA TGTGCCAGCAGCTCCTCCGCTGAAGCTTTCTTT.

This clone was counted a single time. The chain joins TRBV7-2 to TRBJ2-5; TRBD2 aligns across 10 bases. Germline CDR1 SGHTA, CDR2 FQGNSA. The ends lost 5 bases at V and 5 bases at J; junction bases unmatched: 8. The CDR3 covers 15 residues. The CDR3 reads CASSEELAGDETQYF. The CDR3 bases are TGTGCCAGCAGCGAGGAGCTAGCGGGGGACGAGACCCAGTACTTC. The full variable domain, completed using reference TRBV7-2 and TRBJ2-5, is GAGVSQSPSNKVTEKGKDVELRCDPISGHTALYWYRQSLGQGLEFLIYFQGNSAPDKSGLPSDRFSAERTGGSVSTLTIQRTQQEDSAVYLCASSEELAGDETQYFGPGTRLLVL.

J is TRBJ2-1 and V is TRBV6-1; 11 bases align to TRBD2. Germline V lookup: CDR1 MNHNS, CDR2 SASEGT. The CDR3 runs 14 residues. The V segment lost 2 bases and the J segment 9 bases; nucleotides outside the gene matches: 3. CDR3 sequence reads: CASSETSGGGEQFF. In DNA, the CDR3 is TGTGCCAGCAGTGAAACTAGCGGGGGTGGTGAGCAGTTCTTC.

This clone was seen a few times. This specimen includes other DNA sequences encoding the same CDR3. The chain recombines TRBV6-1 with TRBJ1-1; D is ambiguous. The CDR3 runs to 15 residues. Germline CDR1 reads MNHNS; CDR2 reads SASEGT. Trimming removed 2 bases at V and 0 bases at J, with 10 bases between. CDR3 nucleotides: TGTGCCAGCAGTGAATGGGCAGGTTTGAACACTGAAGCTTTCTTT. Its protein product is CASSEWAGLNTEAFF.

The chain uses TRBV4-1 and TRBJ2-7; no clear D. The CDR3 consists of 15 residues. Looked up from germline, CDR1 is MGHRA and CDR2 is YSYEKL. V gave up 0 bases and J gave up 0 bases, with 9 bases separating them. CDR3 sequence (DNA): TGCGCCAGCAGCCAAGATAACAGCCACTCCTACGAGCAGTACTTC. This gives the protein CASSQDNSHSYEQYF.

The rearrangement uses TRBV3-1 (or the pseudogene TRBV3-2) and TRBJ2-7; D call uncertain. This CDR3 has 15 residues. Germline loops: CDR1 LGHDT, CDR2 YNNKEL (reference sequence). Trimming removed 1 base at V and 3 bases at J, with 13 bases between. The chain's CDR3 is CASSQGPPGFYEQYF. In nucleotides, the CDR3 is TGTGCCAGCAGCCAAGGCCCCCCGGGTTTCTACGAGCAGTACTTC.

This clone was detected only once. The gene calls are TRBV2 and TRBJ2-6, with a tentative D call TRBD1 (5 bases). The CDR3 is 15 residues long. Germline V gene lookup returns CDR1 SNHLY and CDR2 FYNNEI. V was clipped by 5 bases and J by 4 bases, with 12 bases between them. CDR3 nucleotides: TGTGCCAGCAGTCTCAGGGTTTACGGGGCCAACGTCCTGACTTTC. Protein: CASSLRVYGANVLTF. The full variable domain, with the rest looked up from reference TRBV2 and TRBJ2-6, is EPEVTQTPSHQVTQMGQEVILRCVPISNHLYFYWYRQILGQKVEFLVSFYNNEISEKSEIFDDQFSVERPDGSNFTLKIRSTKLEDSAMYFCASSLRVYGANVLTFGAGSRLTVL.

This chain connects TRBV21-1 to TRBJ2-5; TRBD2 is taken as the D call from the table, unchecked against the DNA. TRBV21-1 is a pseudogene locus. The CDR3 is made up of 19 amino acids. This CDR3 is CASSKGRRLAGGRSETQYF. In DNA form, the CDR3 reads TGTGCCAGCAGCAAAGGGCGGCGACTAGCGGGTGGTAGGTCGGAGACCCAGTACTTC.

CDR3 sequence: CATQQGGDTDTQYF. In DNA form, the CDR3 reads TGTGCCACCCAACAGGGAGGGGATACAGATACGCAGTATTTT. This chain joins TRBV24-1 and TRBJ2-3, with D possibly TRBD2 on 7 matching bases. The CDR3 spans 14 residues. Trimming cost V 9 bases and J 3 bases, with 15 bases left between them. Germline V gene data show CDR1 as KGHDR and CDR2 as SFDVKD.

The genes are TRBV28 and TRBJ2-2; TRBD2 agrees at 11 bases. Germline V gene sequence: CDR1 MDHEN, CDR2 SYDVKM. This CDR3 has 16 residues. V lost 7 bases to trimming and J lost 7 bases; unmatched junction nucleotides: 11. The CDR3 here is CASTPRLAGRDGELFF. The DNA for the CDR3 is TGTGCCAGCACCCCCCGACTAGCGGGGAGGGACGGGGAGCTGTTTTTT. Combining the CDR3 with reference TRBV28 and TRBJ2-2 gives the whole variable domain DVKVTQSSRYLVKRTGEKVFLECVQDMDHENMFWYRQDPGLGLRLIYFSYDVKMKEKGDIPEGYSVSREKKERFSLILESASTNQTSMYLCASTPRLAGRDGELFFGEGSRLTVL.

This clone came up once. This rearrangement joins TRBV7-8 to TRBJ2-5; 7 bases are shared with TRBD1. The V segment lost 3 bases and the J segment 1 base; nucleotides outside the gene matches: 2. CDR1 is SGHVS and CDR2 is FQNEAQ in the germline V gene. This CDR3 is built from 14 residues. The CDR3 protein is CASSLTGPQETQYF. In DNA, the CDR3 is TGTGCCAGCAGCTTGACAGGGCCCCAAGAGACCCAGTACTTC.

The genes are TRBV4-1 and TRBJ1-1; D is unresolved. The CDR3 is 15 amino acids. The germline V and J ends were trimmed by 0 bases and 0 bases, with 8 bases remaining between them. The germline V gene encodes CDR1 MGHRA and CDR2 YSYEKL. The CDR3 DNA sequence: TGCGCCAGCAGCCAAGAAGCAGGTATGAACACTGAAGCTTTCTTT. It yields the protein CASSQEAGMNTEAFF.

The chain couples TRBV18 to TRBJ2-2; D is possibly TRBD2 (5 bases). Trimming stripped 3 bases from V and 3 bases from J, with 11 bases between. Germline V lookup: CDR1 KGHSH, CDR2 LQKENI. CDR3 length equals 15 residues. CDR3 sequence (DNA): TGTGCCAGCTCACCGGGAGTTAAGTACACCGGGGAGCTGTTTTTT. Its protein is CASSPGVKYTGELFF.

This clone was seen just once. Other nucleotide sequences from this sample produce the same CDR3. This chain links TRBV5-1 with TRBJ2-7; D might be TRBD1 (6 bases). Germline V CDR1 and CDR2: SGHRS, YFSETQ. CDR3 size: 14 residues. The V end was cut by 2 bases, the J end by 0 bases, with 9 bases between. The CDR3 coding sequence is TGCGCCAGCAGCTTACAGGGCAGCTCCTACGAGCAGTACTTC. Amino acids: CASSLQGSSYEQYF.

The gene calls are TRBV5-6 and TRBJ2-2; the match to TRBD2 covers 11 bases. V lost 5 bases, J lost 1 base, and 10 bases stayed unmatched. The germline V gene encodes CDR1 SGHDT and CDR2 YYEEEE. The CDR3 loop spans 18 amino acids. In DNA form, the CDR3 reads TGTGCCAGCAGTTTCCGACGTAGCGGGGGGGTGAACACCGGGGAGCTGTTTTTT. It translates to CASSFRRSGGVNTGELFF.

J is TRBJ2-1 and V is TRBV11-3; D might be TRBD1 (6 bases). The length of the CDR3 is 15 residues. The germline CDR1 and CDR2 sequences are SGHNT and YENEEA. V was pared by 5 bases and J by 10 bases, with 21 bases between. CDR3 loop: CASSNRRTAFGEQFF. CDR3 nucleotide sequence: TGTGCCAGCAGCAATCGCAGGACAGCCTTCGGGGAGCAGTTCTTC. The whole variable domain, filled in from reference TRBV11-3 and TRBJ2-1, reads EAGVVQSPRYKIIEKKQPVAFWCNPISGHNTLYWYLQNLGQGPELLIRYENEEAVDDSQLPKDRFSAERLKGVDSTLKIQPAELGDSAVYLCASSNRRTAFGEQFFGPGTRLTVL.

This chain connects TRBV18 to TRBJ2-1, with TRBD2 identical over 13 bases. Trimming took 5 bases from V and 6 from J; bases not matched to a gene: 4. Germline V CDR1 and CDR2: KGHSH, LQKENI. The CDR3 is 15 residues long. The CDR3 sequence: CASSSLAGGTNEQFF. CDR3 in DNA: TGTGCCAGCTCATCACTAGCGGGGGGGACCAATGAGCAGTTCTTC.

This clone came up once. The chain is built from TRBV20-1 and TRBJ2-1, with a tentative D call TRBD1 (6 bases). The CDR3 contains 11 residues. V shed 6 bases and J shed 7 bases, with 10 bases lying between them. Germline-derived CDR1 and CDR2 are DFQATT and SNEGSKA (reference sequence). This CDR3 is CSASQGNEQFF. CDR3 nucleotides: TGCAGTGCCTCACAGGGTAATGAGCAGTTCTTC.

This chain connects TRBV5-1 to TRBJ1-2; 9 bases map to TRBD1. The germline gives CDR1 SGHRS, CDR2 YFSETQ. The junction had 4 bases not matched to a gene; V was cut back by 4 bases and J by 6 bases. The CDR3 is made up of 13 amino acids. The DNA of the CDR3 is TGCGCCAGCAGCCCGGACAGGGGCCATGGCTACACCTTC. Translated, it gives CASSPDRGHGYTF.

To note about this clone: Other DNA sequences from this sample encode an identical CDR3 as well. CDR3 amino acids: CAWSGQSNQPQHF. CDR3 sequence (DNA): TGTGCCTGGAGTGGACAGAGCAATCAGCCCCAGCATTTT. The chain links TRBV30 to TRBJ1-5; possibly TRBD1 for D (5 bases). Germline V CDR1 and CDR2: GTSNPN, SVGIG (reference sequence). Trimming pared 1 base from V and 1 base from J, leaving 5 bases between. This CDR3 is built from 13 residues.

This sequence joins TRBV30 and TRBJ2-5, with D perhaps matching TRBD2 (6 bases). The V and J ends lost 1 base and 2 bases respectively, with 17 bases between them. Germline-derived CDR1 and CDR2 are GTSNPN and SVGIG (reference sequence). This CDR3 comprises 16 residues. This chain's CDR3 is CAWSEGGNTRQETQYF. The CDR3 nucleotides read TGTGCCTGGAGTGAAGGCGGGAATACAAGGCAAGAGACCCAGTACTTC.

The rearrangement uses TRBV30 and TRBJ1-5, with 7 nucleotides matching TRBD1. J gave up 4 bases and V 3 bases, and 3 bases lay outside the gene matches. Germline V gene data show CDR1 as GTSNPN and CDR2 as SVGIG (reference sequence). The CDR3 sequence is 13 residues long. The DNA of the CDR3 is TGTGCCTGGAGCGACAGGGCAAATCAGCCCCAGCATTTT. Translating gives CAWSDRANQPQHF.

Remarks on this clone: This sample also contains other DNA sequences that code for the same CDR3. The V and J genes are TRBV6-5 and TRBJ2-3; 11 nucleotides align to TRBD1. The V gene's germline CDR1 is MNHEY and CDR2 SVGAGI. The CDR3 totals 15 residues. J gave up 1 base and V 6 bases, and 3 bases lay outside the gene matches. The CDR3 bases are TGTGCCAGCAGGTCGGGACAGGGGGGCACAGATACGCAGTATTTT. Translated: CASRSGQGGTDTQYF.